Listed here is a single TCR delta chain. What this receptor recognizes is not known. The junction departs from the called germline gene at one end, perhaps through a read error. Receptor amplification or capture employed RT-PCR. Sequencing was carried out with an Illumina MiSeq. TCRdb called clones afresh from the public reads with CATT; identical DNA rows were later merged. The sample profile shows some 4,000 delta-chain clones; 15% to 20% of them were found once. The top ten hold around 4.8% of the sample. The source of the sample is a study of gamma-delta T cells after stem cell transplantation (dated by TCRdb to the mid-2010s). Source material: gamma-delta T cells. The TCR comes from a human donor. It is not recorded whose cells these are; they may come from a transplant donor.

The DNA reads as follows: TGTGCCTGTGATACCGGAAGGGGGGATCGGTCCTGGGACACCCGAAAGATGTTTTTC. This encodes CACDTGRGDRSWDTRKMFF. In this chain, TRDV2 is recombined with TRDJ3, with 7 middle bases fitting TRDD3. TCRdb records no J gene; here it was assigned by comparing the DNA to germline. CDR1 and CDR2 were assigned from the germline V gene as GEAIGNYY and EKD. The CDR3 has 19 amino acids, counting the end cysteine and phenylalanine. The DNA shown is the 57-base CDR3, in frame from base 1.